The 4 T cell receptor beta chains below were found in one sample sequenced in a study of high-grade serous ovarian cancer treatment subgroups. The repertoire was sequenced with immunoSEQ multiplex PCR; TCRdb's copy has only in-frame clones and lacks some. The data show several thousand clones, more than 65% seen once. Tumor samples were obtained before definitive surgery or chemotherapy. The sample was tumor tissue. Receptors were obtained from a human patient with high-grade serous ovarian cancer.

This clone turned up a few times. The J gene is TRBJ2-3, the V gene TRBV5-5; unclear D gene. V was clipped by 2 bases and J by 4 bases, with 11 bases between them. Germline CDR1 is SGHKS and CDR2 is YYEKEE (reference sequence). The CDR3 is 14 residues long. The CDR3 DNA follows: TGTGCCAGCAGCTTCGGGCTAGACGCAGATACGCAGTATTTT. It translates to CASSFGLDADTQYF.

The CDR3 DNA is TGTGCCAGCAGTTCCCCTGGAAGCAATCAGCCCCAGCATTTT. Its translation: CASSSPGSNQPQHF. The gene calls are TRBV27 and TRBJ1-5; no definite D call. This CDR3 contains 14 residues. V was cut by 4 bases and J by 1 base, with 8 bases left in between. CDR1 and CDR2 from the germline V gene are MNHEY and SMNVEV (reference sequence).

CDR3 protein: CASSTSTLDRDIGEAFF. CDR3 nucleotides: TGTGCCAGTAGTACCTCTACCCTGGACAGGGATATCGGTGAAGCTTTCTTT. J is TRBJ1-1 and V is TRBV19; 8 nucleotides line up with TRBD1. Germline CDR1 is LNHDA and CDR2 is SQIVND (reference sequence). V was pared by 4 bases and J by 7 bases, with 17 bases of the junction left unmatched. This CDR3 is 17 amino acids long.

This clone appeared once. The chain uses TRBV6-5 and TRBJ1-2, with a possible D match to TRBD1 (6 bases). Trimming cost V 5 bases and J 2 bases, with 12 bases left between them. The CDR3 is 14 amino acids. Germline CDR1 reads MNHEY; CDR2 reads SVGAGI. The CDR3 is CASSRRTENYGYTF. For the CDR3, the DNA is TGTGCCAGCAGTAGAAGGACAGAGAACTATGGCTACACCTTC.